Shown below are 15 T cell receptor beta chains from a single sample sequenced in a study of Ad26.COV2.S vaccination and SARS-CoV-2 variants. Treatment defined: about 20 received Ad26.COV2.S at low or high dose, single or two shots; about 5 received placebo; per-sample allocation not given. Sampling occurred on day 63 after the first vaccine or placebo injection. Sequenced by immunoSEQ multiplex PCR; TCRdb stores in-frame clones only, minus some. The data contain 360,000 or so clones, around nine tenths of them singletons. This material consisted of peripheral blood, taken in a trial of Ad26.COV2.S vaccine versus placebo. All receptors come from a person between 18 and 59 years old who received the Ad26.COV2.S COVID-19 vaccine or a placebo.

Concerning this clone itself: The junction does not match germline at one end; this may be a read error. V and J are TRBV7-9 and TRBJ2-1; D assignment may be TRBD1 or TRBD2 (5 bases each). The CDR3 runs 14 residues. The germline V gene encodes CDR1 SEHNR and CDR2 FQNEAQ (reference sequence). Here the CDR3 DNA reads TGTGCCAGCAGCTTAGAGTTGGGGGAAAATGGGCAGTTCTTC. This sequence encodes CASSLELGENGQFF.

The rearrangement joins TRBV6-2 or TRBV6-3 to TRBJ1-1; D ambiguous. Germline lookup yields CDR1 MNHEY and CDR2 SVGEGT. The CDR3 extends over 14 amino acids. The V end was cut by 2 bases, the J end by 1 base, with 8 bases between. The CDR3 protein is CASSYQRENTEAFF. Here the CDR3 DNA reads TGTGCCAGCAGTTACCAGAGGGAGAACACTGAAGCTTTCTTT.

The chain uses TRBV19 and TRBJ2-7, with D possibly TRBD1 on 5 matching bases. Per germline, CDR1 LNHDA and CDR2 SQIVND (reference sequence). V was pared by 7 bases and J by 5 bases, with 18 bases between. The CDR3 is 14 amino acids. CDR3 nucleotides: TGTGCCAGTAACCAAGGACCTGGCAGGGACGAGCAGTACTTC. Its translation: CASNQGPGRDEQYF.

V is TRBV6-7 and J is TRBJ2-2, with 9 bases fitting TRBD1. TRBV6-7 is given ORF status, its function remaining uncertain. The J segment lost 8 bases and the V segment lost 2 bases, leaving 9 bases of the junction unmatched. This CDR3 is built from 16 residues. CDR3 bases: TGTGCCAGCAGTTACGGAAGGGACAGGGTAAAGGGGGAGCTGTTTTTT. Protein: CASSYGRDRVKGELFF.

The V gene is TRBV24-1, the J gene TRBJ2-5; D not resolved. CDR3 length: 15 residues. V was cut by 4 bases and J by 1 base, with 12 bases left in between. Looked up from germline, CDR1 is KGHDR and CDR2 is SFDVKD. CDR3 region: CATSDPSPGQETQYF. CDR3 bases: TGTGCCACCAGTGACCCCTCCCCGGGCCAAGAGACCCAGTACTTC.

This clone was counted once. This chain uses TRBV28 with TRBJ2-7; D ambiguous. Germline V gene sequence: CDR1 MDHEN, CDR2 SYDVKM. The CDR3 runs 12 residues. The V gene lost 5 bases and the J gene lost 12 bases, with 17 bases spanning the gap. The CDR3 spells CASSLPKEAPYF. In DNA, the CDR3 is TGTGCCAGCAGTCTCCCCAAAGAAGCGCCGTACTTC. The whole variable domain, filled in from reference TRBV28 and TRBJ2-7, reads DVKVTQSSRYLVKRTGEKVFLECVQDMDHENMFWYRQDPGLGLRLIYFSYDVKMKEKGDIPEGYSVSREKKERFSLILESASTNQTSMYLCASSLPKEAPYFGPGTRLTVT.

CDR3 sequence (DNA): TGTGCCAGCAGCCGGACAGTACAGAACACTGAAGCTTTCTTT. Its protein is CASSRTVQNTEAFF. The genes are TRBV5-8 and TRBJ1-1; the D gene is possibly TRBD1 (6 bases). Germline CDR1 is SGHTS and CDR2 is YDEGEE. The V end was cut by 4 bases, the J end by 1 base, with 11 bases between. The CDR3 is 14 amino acids.

The chain couples TRBV4-1 to TRBJ2-7, with a weak D call TRBD2 (5 bases). Between the trimmed V and J ends, which lost 1 base and 1 base, there was a span of 11 bases. Germline values: CDR1 MGHRA, CDR2 YSYEKL. The CDR3 is 15 amino acids. CDR3 amino acids: CASSQGGSLSYEQYF. In DNA, the CDR3 is TGCGCCAGCAGCCAAGGCGGGTCACTTTCCTACGAGCAGTACTTC.

The chain combines TRBV11-3 with TRBJ2-1, with TRBD1 matching 8 bases. CDR3 size: 16 residues. J was trimmed by 2 bases and V by 5 bases; bases with no gene match: 8. Germline-derived CDR1 and CDR2 are SGHNT and YENEEA. In DNA, the CDR3 is TGTGCCAGCAGCACACGGACAGGGACCCCCTACAATGAGCAGTTCTTC. Translated, it gives CASSTRTGTPYNEQFF.

V usage is TRBV28 and J usage is TRBJ2-7, with D perhaps TRBD2 (7 bases). Trimming took off 9 bases at V and 3 bases at J, with 21 bases between the two ends. This CDR3 is 15 amino acids long. Per the germline V gene, CDR1 is MDHEN and CDR2 is SYDVKM. As DNA, the CDR3 is TGTGCCAGTCCTGGCGGGGGCGCGACCTACTACGAGCAGTACTTC. Protein sequence: CASPGGGATYYEQYF.

The V gene is TRBV6-2 or TRBV6-3, the J gene TRBJ2-5, with 10 bases fitting TRBD2. V lost 2 bases, J lost 4 bases, and 10 bases stayed unmatched. CDR1 MNHEY and CDR2 SVGEGT come from the germline V gene. CDR3 length: 17 amino acids. This CDR3 reads CASSYPLLAGVGETQYF. The DNA for the CDR3 is TGTGCCAGCAGTTACCCGCTCCTAGCGGGAGTGGGAGAGACCCAGTACTTC.

Only a few counts were recorded for this clone. The chain couples TRBV27 to TRBJ1-2; D uncertain. Per the germline V gene, CDR1 is MNHEY and CDR2 is SMNVEV (reference sequence). Trimming shortened V by 3 bases and J by 4 bases, and 9 bases separated the two germline ends. The CDR3 loop spans 13 amino acids. The CDR3 region has the DNA TGTGCCAGCAGTTTTGGGAGTACCTATGGCTACACCTTC. Its protein is CASSFGSTYGYTF.

The V call is TRBV30, the J call TRBJ1-4, with 8 nucleotides matching TRBD1. Germline values: CDR1 GTSNPN, CDR2 SVGIG (reference sequence). The CDR3 covers 15 residues. The junction had 8 bases not matched to a gene; V was cut back by 2 bases and J by 6 bases. The CDR3 DNA sequence: TGTGCCTGGAGTCCCCCGACAGGGGTAGATGAAAAACTGTTTTTT. Translation gives CAWSPPTGVDEKLFF.

The chain links TRBV10-3 to TRBJ2-3; maybe TRBD2 (5 bases). V dropped 9 bases and J dropped 5 bases, with 15 bases sitting between them. This CDR3 spans 13 amino acids. CDR1 and CDR2 from the germline V gene are ENHRY and SYGVKD. The CDR3: CAIRNREQDTQYF. DNA for the CDR3: TGTGCCATTCGGAACCGGGAACAAGATACGCAGTATTTT.

In this sample, this clone turned up once. The J gene is TRBJ2-1, the V gene TRBV5-1; either TRBD1 or TRBD2 may supply D (6 bases each). The ends were cut back, 4 bases at V and 7 bases at J, with 15 bases in the middle. Germline loops: CDR1 SGHRS, CDR2 YFSETQ. This CDR3 has 14 amino acids. CDR3 coding DNA: TGCGCCAGCAGCGGATTAGGGGGGCCGAATGAGCAGTTCTTC. This codes for CASSGLGGPNEQFF.